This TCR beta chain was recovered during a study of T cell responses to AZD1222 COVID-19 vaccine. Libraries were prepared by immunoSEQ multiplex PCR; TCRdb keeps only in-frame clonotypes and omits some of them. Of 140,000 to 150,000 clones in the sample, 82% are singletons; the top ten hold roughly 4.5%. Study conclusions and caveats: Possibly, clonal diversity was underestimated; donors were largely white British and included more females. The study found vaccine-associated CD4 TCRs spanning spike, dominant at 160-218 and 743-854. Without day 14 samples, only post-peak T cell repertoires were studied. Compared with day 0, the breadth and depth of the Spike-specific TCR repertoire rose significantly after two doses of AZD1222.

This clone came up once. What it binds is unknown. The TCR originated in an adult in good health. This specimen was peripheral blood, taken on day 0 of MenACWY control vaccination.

In nucleotides, the CDR3 is TGTGCCAGCAGCGGACCGGGTTTGAGACTAGCGTGGGAGAAATATACGCAGTATTTT. It codes for CASSGPGLRLAWEKYTQYF. This sequence joins TRBV9 and TRBJ2-3, with TRBD2 matching 8 bases. The V and J ends lost 3 bases and 7 bases, in that order; junction bases with no gene match: 22. This CDR3 comprises 19 residues. Germline lookup yields CDR1 SGDLS and CDR2 YYNGEE.